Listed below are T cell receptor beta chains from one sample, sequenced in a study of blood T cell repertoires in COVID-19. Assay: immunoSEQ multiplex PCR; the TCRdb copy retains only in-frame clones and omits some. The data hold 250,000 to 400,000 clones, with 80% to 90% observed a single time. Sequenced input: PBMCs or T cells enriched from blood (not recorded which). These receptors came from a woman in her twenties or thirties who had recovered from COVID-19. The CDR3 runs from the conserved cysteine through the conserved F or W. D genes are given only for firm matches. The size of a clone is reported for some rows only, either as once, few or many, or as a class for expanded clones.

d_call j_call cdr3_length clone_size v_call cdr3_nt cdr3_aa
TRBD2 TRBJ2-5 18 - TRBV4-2 TGTGCCAGCAGCCAAGATAGGGTTGGGCGGGGGGCCCGAGAGACCCAGTACTTC CASSQDRVGRGARETQYF
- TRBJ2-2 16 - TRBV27 TGTGCCAGCAGCCCGGGGACTTTGGGGCACACCGGGGAGCTGTTTTTT CASSPGTLGHTGELFF
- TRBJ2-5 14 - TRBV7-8 TGTGCCAGCAGCCCCTATCTACACCAAGAGACCCAGTACTTC CASSPYLHQETQYF
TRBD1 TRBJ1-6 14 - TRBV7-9 TGTGCCAGCAGCTTGGACAGGGGCAATTCACCCCTCCACTTT CASSLDRGNSPLHF
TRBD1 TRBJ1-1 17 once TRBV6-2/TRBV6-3 TGTGCCAGCAGTCCATTCGGGACAGGAATTTTGAACACTGAAGCTTTCTTT CASSPFGTGILNTEAFF
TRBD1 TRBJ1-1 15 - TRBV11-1 TGTGCCAGCAGCTTAGCGCGGACAGGGAACACTGAAGCTTTCTTT CASSLARTGNTEAFF
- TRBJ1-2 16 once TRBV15 TGTGCCACCAGCAGAGATCAGGAAGGTCCATTGGGTGGCTACACCTTC CATSRDQEGPLGGYTF
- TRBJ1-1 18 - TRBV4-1 TGCGCCAGCAGCCAAGGCCCACTCCGGTTGGACATGAACACTGAAGCTTTCTTT CASSQGPLRLDMNTEAFF
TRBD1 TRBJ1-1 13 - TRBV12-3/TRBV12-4 TGTGCCAGCAGGTACAGGGGGAACACTGAAGCTTTCTTT CASRYRGNTEAFF
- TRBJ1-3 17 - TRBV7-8 TGTGCCAGCAGCCGCACACAACAGGGATCGTGGGGAAACACCATATATTTT CASSRTQQGSWGNTIYF
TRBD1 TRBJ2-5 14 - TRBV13 TGTGCCAGCAGCTCCCGACAGGGACAAGAGACCCAGTACTTC CASSSRQGQETQYF
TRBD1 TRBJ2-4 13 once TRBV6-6 TGTGCCAGCAGTAGGGACAGAGGGAACATTCAGTACTTC CASSRDRGNIQYF
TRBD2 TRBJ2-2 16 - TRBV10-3 TGTGCCGCCGGGACTAGCGGGGGGACAAACACCGGGGAGCTGTTTTTT CAAGTSGGTNTGELFF
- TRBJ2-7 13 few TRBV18 TGTGCCAGCTCACCGCCAGGCTCCTACGAGCAGTACTTC CASSPPGSYEQYF
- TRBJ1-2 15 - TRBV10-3 TGTGCCATCAGTGAGTCAGGGGGACGTGATAATGGCTACACCTTC CAISESGGRDNGYTF